The TCR beta chain described here comes from a study of blood T cell repertoires in COVID-19. Participants were placed into cohorts based on the clinical history they reported. The junction had 8 bases not matched to a gene; V was cut back by 5 bases and J by 3 bases. The V gene's germline CDR1 is LNHDA and CDR2 SQIVND (reference sequence). This CDR3 has 15 residues. The table came from immunoSEQ multiplex PCR; TCRdb's copy has only in-frame clones and leaves some out. The data hold 150,000 to 200,000 clones, with 80% observed a single time. The sequenced sample consisted of PBMCs or T cells enriched from blood (not recorded which). The sequence came from a woman aged 60-70 years who had recovered from COVID-19. The chain has TRBV19 and TRBJ1-1, with TRBD1 matching 8 bases. The CDR3 DNA reads TGTGCCAGTAGTGACAGGGGATATGGGTACACTGAAGCTTTCTTT. Amino acids: CASSDRGYGYTEAFF.